Shown below are 12 T cell receptor beta chains from a single sample sequenced in a study of control samples from healthy donors and cancer patients. The repertoire was sequenced with immunoSEQ multiplex PCR; TCRdb's copy has only in-frame clones and lacks some. The sample consists of fewer than 200,000 clones, around 93% of them appearing once. Sequences were obtained from blood. The receptors originated from a woman in her fifties or sixties in good health.

This chain joins TRBV7-8 and TRBJ2-1; D uncertain. V was shortened by 0 bases and J by 2 bases, with 17 bases between the two germline ends. Per germline, CDR1 SGHVS and CDR2 FQNEAQ. The CDR3 extends over 18 amino acids. The DNA of the CDR3 is TGTGCCAGCAGCTTAGCTGGACCGGGCCTCTTCGCCTACAATGAGCAGTTCTTC. This codes for CASSLAGPGLFAYNEQFF.

V gene TRBV12-5 combines with J gene TRBJ2-7; no reliable D call. The CDR3 runs to 12 residues. CDR1 is LGHNT, CDR2 FRNRAP, per germline. Trimming took off 6 bases at V and 7 bases at J, with 13 bases between the two ends. The CDR3 region is CASGQSQGEQYF. In nucleotides, the CDR3 is TGTGCTAGTGGCCAATCTCAAGGGGAGCAGTACTTC. The whole variable domain, remainder taken from reference TRBV12-5 and TRBJ2-7, is DARVTQTPRHKVTEMGQEVTMRCQPILGHNTVFWYRQTMMQGLELLAYFRNRAPLDDSGMPKDRFSAEMPDATLATLKIQPSEPRDSAVYFCASGQSQGEQYFGPGTRLTVT.

The chain links TRBV6-1 to TRBJ2-1; D is uncertain. The germline CDR1 and CDR2 sequences are MNHNS and SASEGT. V was cut by 6 bases and J by 7 bases, with 13 bases left in between. CDR3 length: 13 residues. The CDR3 coding sequence is TGTGCCAGCAGGGATAGGACGCCTAATGAGCAGTTCTTC. Translating it yields CASRDRTPNEQFF.

The V and J genes are TRBV5-6 and TRBJ1-3; D remains ambiguous. CDR1 SGHDT and CDR2 YYEEEE come from the germline V gene. With 2 bases removed from V and 7 bases from J, the gap between germline ends came to 7 bases. CDR3 length equals 12 residues. The CDR3 region has the DNA TGTGCCAGCAGCTTACAGTTCAACACCATATATTTT. It codes for CASSLQFNTIYF.

V usage is TRBV3-1 (or the pseudogene TRBV3-2) and J usage is TRBJ1-1, with 8 positions matching TRBD1. The trim removed 2 bases at V and 0 bases at J, leaving 8 bases unmatched. Germline loops: CDR1 LGHDT, CDR2 YNNKEL (reference sequence). The CDR3 is 17 amino acids. CDR3 bases: TGTGCCAGCAGCCAACGGACAGGGACCGTCCTGAACACTGAAGCTTTCTTT. Protein sequence: CASSQRTGTVLNTEAFF.

J is TRBJ2-7 and V is TRBV18; TRBD1 agrees at 8 bases. CDR1 and CDR2 (germline): KGHSH, LQKENI. Trimming took 8 bases from V and 6 from J; bases not matched to a gene: 6. The CDR3 totals 12 residues. The CDR3 coding sequence is TGTGCCAGCCAAACCACAGGGGGCGAGCAGTACTTC. The encoded protein is CASQTTGGEQYF.

CDR3 region: CASSQTPGQGNEQFF. DNA for the CDR3: TGCGCCAGCAGCCAAACACCGGGACAGGGCAATGAGCAGTTCTTC. This chain links TRBV4-1 with TRBJ2-1; 9 positions agree with TRBD1. This CDR3 spans 15 amino acids. J lost 6 bases, V lost 2 bases, and 5 bases had no gene match. The V gene's germline CDR1 is MGHRA and CDR2 YSYEKL.

The chain carries TRBV6-5 and TRBJ1-2; D not certain. Germline CDR1 reads MNHEY; CDR2 reads SVGAGI. The CDR3 contains 13 residues. Trimming pared 7 bases from V and 4 bases from J, leaving 13 bases between. The CDR3 protein is CASIFDTSYGYTF. Written as DNA, the CDR3 is TGTGCCAGCATCTTCGACACATCCTATGGCTACACCTTC.

This sequence joins TRBV9 and TRBJ1-3; 7 bases are a match to TRBD1. The CDR3 loop spans 15 amino acids. Germline values: CDR1 SGDLS, CDR2 YYNGEE. V trimming: 0 bases; J trimming: 9 bases; junction bases outside the gene matches: 9. CDR3 protein: CASSVAPGQISTIYF. The CDR3, as DNA: TGTGCCAGCAGCGTAGCTCCGGGACAGATAAGCACCATATATTTT.

The V and J genes are TRBV9 and TRBJ2-1; possible D gene TRBD1, 5 bases. The germline V gene encodes CDR1 SGDLS and CDR2 YYNGEE. The CDR3 spans 14 residues. V was pared by 0 bases and J by 5 bases, with 9 bases between. The CDR3 DNA reads as TGTGCCAGCAGCGTAGCAACAGGAAACAATGAGCAGTTCTTC. This codes for CASSVATGNNEQFF. The full variable domain, in which reference TRBV9 and TRBJ2-1 provide the parts outside the CDR3, is DSGVTQTPKHLITATGQRVTLRCSPRSGDLSVYWYQQSLDQGLQFLIQYYNGEERAKGNILERFSAQQFPDLHSELNLSSLELGDSALYFCASSVATGNNEQFFGPGTRLTVL.

The V call is TRBV4-1, the J call TRBJ1-5; possibly TRBD1 for D (5 bases). The CDR3 is made up of 14 amino acids. Deletions cut 1 base from V and 4 bases from J, with 8 bases between. Germline-derived CDR1 and CDR2 are MGHRA and YSYEKL. CDR3 sequence: CASSQGQLNQPQHF. In DNA, the CDR3 is TGCGCCAGCAGCCAAGGACAGTTGAATCAGCCCCAGCATTTT.

V usage is TRBV5-8 and J usage is TRBJ2-3; D unresolved. This CDR3 is built from 12 residues. Germline V lookup: CDR1 SGHTS, CDR2 YDEGEE. V lost 0 bases, J lost 4 bases, and 3 bases lay in between. Here the CDR3 reads CASSLDADTQYF. The CDR3 DNA is TGTGCCAGCAGCTTGGATGCAGATACGCAGTATTTT.